This T cell receptor beta chain was recovered during a study of blood T cell repertoires in COVID-19. This table comes from immunoSEQ multiplex PCR, and its TCRdb copy is limited to in-frame clones, with some not included. The repertoire holds fewer than 50,000 clones, roughly 82% seen once, with 14% to 15% in the top ten. The TCR sequence derives from a human donor in a cohort sampled during active COVID-19. The sample consisted of peripheral blood.

The CDR3 here is CASSYGGTGGNTIYF. The CDR3 nucleotides read TGTGCCAGCAGTTACGGCGGGACAGGTGGAAACACCATATATTTT. The chain employs TRBV6-2 or TRBV6-3 and TRBJ1-3; the match to TRBD1 covers 8 bases. This CDR3 is 15 amino acids long. V dropped 2 bases and J dropped 3; count of bases not matched to a gene: 3. Germline V gene sequence: CDR1 MNHEY, CDR2 SVGEGT.